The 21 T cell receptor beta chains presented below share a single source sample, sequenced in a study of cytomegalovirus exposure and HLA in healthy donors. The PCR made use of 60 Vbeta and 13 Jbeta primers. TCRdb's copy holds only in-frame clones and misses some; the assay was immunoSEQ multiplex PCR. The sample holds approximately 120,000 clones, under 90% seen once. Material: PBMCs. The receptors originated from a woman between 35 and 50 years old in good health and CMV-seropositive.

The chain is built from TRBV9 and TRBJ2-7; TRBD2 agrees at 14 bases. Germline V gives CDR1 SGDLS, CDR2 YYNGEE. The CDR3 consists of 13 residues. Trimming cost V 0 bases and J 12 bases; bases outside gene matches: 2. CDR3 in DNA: TGTGCCAGCAGCGTAGGACTAGCGGGAGGGCCGTACTTC. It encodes CASSVGLAGGPYF.

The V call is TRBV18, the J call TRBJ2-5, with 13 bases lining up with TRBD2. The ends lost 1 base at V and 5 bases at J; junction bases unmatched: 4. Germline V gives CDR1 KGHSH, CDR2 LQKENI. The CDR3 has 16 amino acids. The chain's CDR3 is CASSPRTSGSRETQYF. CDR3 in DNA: TGTGCCAGCTCACCACGGACTAGCGGGAGTCGGGAGACCCAGTACTTC. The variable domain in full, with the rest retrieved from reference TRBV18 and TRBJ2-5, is NAGVMQNPRHLVRRRGQEARLRCSPMKGHSHVYWYRQLPEEGLKFMVYLQKENIIDESGMPKERFSAEFPKEGPSILRIQQVVRGDSAAYFCASSPRTSGSRETQYFGPGTRLLVL.

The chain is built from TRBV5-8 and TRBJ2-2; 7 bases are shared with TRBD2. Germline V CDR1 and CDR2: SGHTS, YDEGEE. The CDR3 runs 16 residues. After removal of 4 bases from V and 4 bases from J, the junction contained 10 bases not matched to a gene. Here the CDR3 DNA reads TGTGCCAGCAGCACCCGGGGAGGGGCGATCACCGGGGAGCTGTTTTTT. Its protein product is CASSTRGGAITGELFF.

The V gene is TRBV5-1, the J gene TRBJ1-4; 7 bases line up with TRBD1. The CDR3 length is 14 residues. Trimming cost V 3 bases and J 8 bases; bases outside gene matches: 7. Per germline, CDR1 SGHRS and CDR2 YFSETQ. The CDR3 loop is CASSSTGVWEKLFF. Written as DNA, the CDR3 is TGCGCCAGCAGCTCTACAGGGGTTTGGGAAAAACTGTTTTTT.

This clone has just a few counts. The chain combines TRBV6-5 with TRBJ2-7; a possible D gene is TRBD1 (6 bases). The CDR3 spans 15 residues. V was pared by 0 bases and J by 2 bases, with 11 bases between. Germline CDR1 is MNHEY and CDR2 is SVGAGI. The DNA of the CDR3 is TGTGCCAGCAGTTACTCCCGGGACACCACCTACGAGCAGTACTTC. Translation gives CASSYSRDTTYEQYF.

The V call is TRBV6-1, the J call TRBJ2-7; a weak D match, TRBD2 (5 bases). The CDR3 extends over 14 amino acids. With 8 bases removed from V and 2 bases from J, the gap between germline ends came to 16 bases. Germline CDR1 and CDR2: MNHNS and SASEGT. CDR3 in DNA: TGTGCCAGCTTCGAGGGTGCTCCTACCTACGAGCAGTACTTC. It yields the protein CASFEGAPTYEQYF.

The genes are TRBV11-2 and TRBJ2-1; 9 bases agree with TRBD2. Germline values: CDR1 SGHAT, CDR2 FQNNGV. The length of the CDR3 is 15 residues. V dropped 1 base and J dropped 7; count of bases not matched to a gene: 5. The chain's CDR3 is CASSLVAGAVNEQFF. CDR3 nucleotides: TGTGCCAGCAGCTTAGTAGCGGGGGCGGTAAATGAGCAGTTCTTC.

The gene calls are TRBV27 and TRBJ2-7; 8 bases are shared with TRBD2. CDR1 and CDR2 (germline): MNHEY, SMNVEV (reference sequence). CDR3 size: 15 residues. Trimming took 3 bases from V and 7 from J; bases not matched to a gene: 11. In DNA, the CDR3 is TGTGCCAGCAGTTTGTCGTTAGCGGGACTTCATGAGCAGTACTTC. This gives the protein CASSLSLAGLHEQYF.

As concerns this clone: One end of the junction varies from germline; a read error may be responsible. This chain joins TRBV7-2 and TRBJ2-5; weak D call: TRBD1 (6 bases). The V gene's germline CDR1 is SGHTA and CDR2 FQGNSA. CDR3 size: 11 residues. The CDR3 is CASSSAGAHHF. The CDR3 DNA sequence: TGTGCCAGCAGCTCCGCAGGGGCTCATCACTTC.

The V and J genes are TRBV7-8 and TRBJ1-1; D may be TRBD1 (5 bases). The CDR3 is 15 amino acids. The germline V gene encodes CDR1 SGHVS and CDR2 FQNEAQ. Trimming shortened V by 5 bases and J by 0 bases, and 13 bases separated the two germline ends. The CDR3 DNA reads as TGTGCCAGCAGCGCAGACAGTCACATGAACACTGAAGCTTTCTTT. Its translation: CASSADSHMNTEAFF.

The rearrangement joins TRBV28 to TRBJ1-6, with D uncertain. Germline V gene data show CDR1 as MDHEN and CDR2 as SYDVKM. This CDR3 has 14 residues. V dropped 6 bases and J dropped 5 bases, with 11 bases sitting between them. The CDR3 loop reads CASSNLVDNSPLHF. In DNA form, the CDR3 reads TGTGCCAGCAGCAATCTGGTAGATAATTCACCCCTCCACTTT.

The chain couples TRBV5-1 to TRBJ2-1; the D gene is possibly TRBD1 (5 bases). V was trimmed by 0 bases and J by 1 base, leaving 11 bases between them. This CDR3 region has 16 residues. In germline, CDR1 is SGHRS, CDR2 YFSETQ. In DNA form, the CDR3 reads TGCGCCAGCAGCTTGGCCGGCAGGGCGTCCTACAATGAGCAGTTCTTC. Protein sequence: CASSLAGRASYNEQFF.

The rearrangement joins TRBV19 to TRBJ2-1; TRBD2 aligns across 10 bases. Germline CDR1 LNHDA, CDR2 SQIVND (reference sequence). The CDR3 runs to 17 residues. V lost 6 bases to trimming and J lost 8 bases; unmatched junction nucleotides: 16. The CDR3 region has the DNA TGTGCCAGTAGCCCCTTGCTGAGCGGGAGGGAGTGGCATGAGCAGTTCTTC. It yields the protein CASSPLLSGREWHEQFF. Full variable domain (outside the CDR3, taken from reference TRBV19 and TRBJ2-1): DGGITQSPKYLFRKEGQNVTLSCEQNLNHDAMYWYRQDPGQGLRLIYYSQIVNDFQKGDIAEGYSVSREKKESFPLTVTSAQKNPTAFYLCASSPLLSGREWHEQFFGPGTRLTVL.

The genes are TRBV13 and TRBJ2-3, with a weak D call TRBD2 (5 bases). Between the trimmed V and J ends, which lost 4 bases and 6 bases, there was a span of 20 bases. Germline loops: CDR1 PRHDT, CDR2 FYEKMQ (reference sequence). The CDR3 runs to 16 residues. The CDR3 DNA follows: TGTGCCAGCAGCTATCGGAGCGGTCCGAATAGGGATACGCAGTATTTT. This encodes CASSYRSGPNRDTQYF.

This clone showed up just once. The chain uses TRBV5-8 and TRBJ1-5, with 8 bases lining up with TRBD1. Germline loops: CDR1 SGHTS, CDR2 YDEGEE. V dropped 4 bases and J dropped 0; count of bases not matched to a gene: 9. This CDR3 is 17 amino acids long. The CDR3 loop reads CASSKGQDVYSNQPQHF. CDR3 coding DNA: TGTGCCAGCAGCAAGGGACAGGATGTGTATAGCAATCAGCCCCAGCATTTT.

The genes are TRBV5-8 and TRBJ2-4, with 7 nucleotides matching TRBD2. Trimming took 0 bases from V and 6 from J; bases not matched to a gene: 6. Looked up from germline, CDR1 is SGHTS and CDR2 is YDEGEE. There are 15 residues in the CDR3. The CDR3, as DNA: TGTGCCAGCAGCTTGGAATTGGGGGGGGGAAACATTCAGTACTTC. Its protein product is CASSLELGGGNIQYF.

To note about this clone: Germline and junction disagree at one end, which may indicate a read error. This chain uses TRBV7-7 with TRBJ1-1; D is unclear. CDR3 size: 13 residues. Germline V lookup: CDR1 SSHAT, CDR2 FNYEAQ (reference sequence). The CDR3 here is CASSLMADTEAFF. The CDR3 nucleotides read TGTGCTAGCAGCTTAATGGCTGACACTGAAGCTTTCTTT.

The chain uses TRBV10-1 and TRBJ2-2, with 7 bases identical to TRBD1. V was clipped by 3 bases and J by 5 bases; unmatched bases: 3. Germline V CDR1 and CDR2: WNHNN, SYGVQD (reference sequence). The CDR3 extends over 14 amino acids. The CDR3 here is CASSDRGCTGELFF. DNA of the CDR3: TGCGCCAGCAGTGACAGGGGGTGTACCGGGGAGCTGTTTTTT.

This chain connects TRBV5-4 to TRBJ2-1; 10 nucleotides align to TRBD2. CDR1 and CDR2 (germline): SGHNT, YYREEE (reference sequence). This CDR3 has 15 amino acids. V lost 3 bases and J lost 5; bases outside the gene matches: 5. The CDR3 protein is CASSSYGLADNEQFF. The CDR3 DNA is TGTGCCAGCAGCTCATACGGACTAGCGGACAATGAGCAGTTCTTC.

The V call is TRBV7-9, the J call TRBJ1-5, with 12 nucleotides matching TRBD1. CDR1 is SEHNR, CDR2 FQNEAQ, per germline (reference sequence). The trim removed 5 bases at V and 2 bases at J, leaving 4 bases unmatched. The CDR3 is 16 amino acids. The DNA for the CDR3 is TGTGCCAGCAGCCGGGGACAGGGGGCAGGCAATCAGCCCCAGCATTTT. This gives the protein CASSRGQGAGNQPQHF.

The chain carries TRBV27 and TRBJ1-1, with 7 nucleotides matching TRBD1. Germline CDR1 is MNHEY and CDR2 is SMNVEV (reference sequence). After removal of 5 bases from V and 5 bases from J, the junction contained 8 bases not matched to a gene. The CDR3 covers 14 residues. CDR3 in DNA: TGTGCCAGCAGTCCCCGACAGGGATCGACTGAAGCTTTCTTT. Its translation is CASSPRQGSTEAFF.